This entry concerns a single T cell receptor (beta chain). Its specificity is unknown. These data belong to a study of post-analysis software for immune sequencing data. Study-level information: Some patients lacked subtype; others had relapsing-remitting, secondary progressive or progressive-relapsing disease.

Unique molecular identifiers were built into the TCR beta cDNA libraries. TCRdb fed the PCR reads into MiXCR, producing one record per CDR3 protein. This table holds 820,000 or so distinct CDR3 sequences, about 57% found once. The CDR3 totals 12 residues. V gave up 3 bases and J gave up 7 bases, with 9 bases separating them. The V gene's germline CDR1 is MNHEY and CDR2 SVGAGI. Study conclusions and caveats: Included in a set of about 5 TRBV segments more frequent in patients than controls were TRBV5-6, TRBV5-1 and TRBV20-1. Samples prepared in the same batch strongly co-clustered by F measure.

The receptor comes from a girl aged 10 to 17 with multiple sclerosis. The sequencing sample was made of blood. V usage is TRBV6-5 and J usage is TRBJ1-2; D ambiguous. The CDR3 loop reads CASSYQLGGYTF. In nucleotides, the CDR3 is TGTGCCAGCAGTTATCAATTGGGTGGCTACACCTTC.